The 8 T cell receptor beta chains in this list originate from one sample, sequenced in a study of blood T cell repertoires in COVID-19. TCRdb's copy holds only in-frame clones and misses some; the assay was immunoSEQ multiplex PCR. Of 200,000 to 250,000 clones listed, approximately 77% are singletons. The sequencing sample was made of peripheral blood. Receptors were obtained from a woman older than 75 with acute or convalescent COVID-19.

CDR3: CASSDRGSYEQYF. The CDR3 bases are TGTGCCAGCAGTGACAGGGGGTCCTACGAGCAGTACTTC. The chain joins TRBV25-1 to TRBJ2-7; 7 positions agree with TRBD1. Trimming at V came to 3 bases and at J to 1 base, leaving 0 bases not matched to a gene. The CDR3 length is 13 residues. Germline assignment: CDR1 MGHDK and CDR2 SYGVNS.

V usage is TRBV7-3 and J usage is TRBJ2-3, with D tentatively TRBD1 (6 bases). Between the trimmed V and J ends, which lost 3 bases and 0 bases, there was a span of 13 bases. Germline loops: CDR1 SGHTA, CDR2 FQGTGA. The CDR3 has 16 amino acids. The CDR3 is CASSLDGTPSTDTQYF. CDR3 coding DNA: TGTGCCAGCAGCTTGGACGGGACACCTAGCACAGATACGCAGTATTTT.

This clone was detected once. The gene calls are TRBV6-5 and TRBJ2-7, with D tentatively TRBD1 (6 bases). Germline V CDR1 and CDR2: MNHEY, SVGAGI. The CDR3 loop spans 14 amino acids. V lost 6 bases and J 1 base, leaving 13 bases between the germline ends. This CDR3 is CASRLRQASYEQYF. The CDR3, as DNA: TGTGCCAGCAGACTCCGACAGGCATCCTACGAGCAGTACTTC.

The rearrangement joins TRBV6-5 to TRBJ2-7; D possibly corresponds to TRBD1 (5 bases). Between the trimmed V and J ends, which lost 2 bases and 6 bases, there was a span of 14 bases. The CDR3 contains 14 residues. CDR1 is MNHEY, CDR2 SVGAGI, per germline. Here the CDR3 reads CASSYPYQGGEQYF. The CDR3 nucleotides are TGTGCCAGCAGTTACCCCTACCAGGGCGGCGAGCAGTACTTC.

This clone appeared a few times. This chain uses TRBV4-3 with TRBJ1-1; D is possibly TRBD1 (5 bases). Per germline, CDR1 LGHNA and CDR2 YSLEER. This CDR3 region has 17 residues. V was pared by 6 bases and J by 0 bases, with 20 bases between. The CDR3 is CASSQSPGGGMNTEAFF. The CDR3 DNA reads TGCGCCAGCAGTCAGAGTCCCGGGGGGGGTATGAACACTGAAGCTTTCTTT.

The V and J genes are TRBV2 and TRBJ2-3; 7 bases map to TRBD1. Germline lookup yields CDR1 SNHLY and CDR2 FYNNEI. V trimming: 6 bases; J trimming: 7 bases; junction bases outside the gene matches: 19. The CDR3 has 17 amino acids. The CDR3: CASRALGQDRPSNTQYF. CDR3 coding DNA: TGTGCCAGCAGGGCCCTCGGACAGGACCGCCCGTCGAATACGCAGTATTTT.

The chain has TRBV4-3 and TRBJ1-1; the D gene is possibly TRBD1 (6 bases). Trimming removed 5 bases from V and 1 base from J, with 11 bases in between. This CDR3 is built from 14 residues. The germline V gene encodes CDR1 LGHNA and CDR2 YSLEER. CDR3 bases: TGCGCCAGCAGCGAAGGACAGTGGAACACTGAAGCTTTCTTT. This codes for CASSEGQWNTEAFF.

The chain joins TRBV7-9 to TRBJ2-7; 11 nucleotides align to TRBD1. The CDR3 consists of 15 residues. V lost 6 bases, J lost 4 bases, and 8 bases stayed unmatched. Germline values: CDR1 SEHNR, CDR2 FQNEAQ (reference sequence). The CDR3 is CASRQTGTGGYEQYF. In DNA form, the CDR3 reads TGTGCCAGCAGACAAACCGGGACAGGGGGATACGAGCAGTACTTC.